This entry lists 27 T cell receptor beta chains sequenced from one sample in a study of post-analysis software for immune sequencing data. Study-wide results and caveats: Roughly 5 TRBV segments (TRBV5-6, TRBV5-1 and TRBV20-1 among them) occurred more frequently in patients than in controls.

No antigen has been identified for these receptors. Tagging with unique molecular identifiers was a feature of the TCR beta cDNA libraries. TCRdb passed the PCR reads through MiXCR, listing each CDR3 protein once. The data hold about 810,000 distinct CDR3 sequences, with around 50% observed a single time. Sequenced material: blood. Receptors originate from a girl aged 5 to 17 with multiple sclerosis.

The V gene is TRBV3-1, the J gene TRBJ2-1, with D hard to call. This CDR3 region has 13 residues. The ends were cut back, 1 base at V and 10 bases at J, with 11 bases in the middle. Germline CDR1 and CDR2: LGHDT and YNNKEL (reference sequence). CDR3 bases: TGTGCCAGCAGCCAAGTGCCTCAGTGGGAGCAGTTCTTC. This codes for CASSQVPQWEQFF.

This chain connects TRBV18 to TRBJ1-2; D perhaps matches TRBD1 (5 bases). Germline V gene lookup returns CDR1 KGHSH and CDR2 LQKENI. V dropped 6 bases and J dropped 6 bases, with 14 bases sitting between them. The CDR3 consists of 13 residues. This CDR3 is CASSQGRADGYTF. As DNA, the CDR3 is TGTGCCAGCTCCCAGGGCAGGGCCGATGGCTACACCTTC. The whole variable domain, remainder taken from reference TRBV18 and TRBJ1-2, is NAGVMQNPRHLVRRRGQEARLRCSPMKGHSHVYWYRQLPEEGLKFMVYLQKENIIDESGMPKERFSAEFPKEGPSILRIQQVVRGDSAAYFCASSQGRADGYTFGSGTRLTVV.

The gene calls are TRBV3-1 and TRBJ1-2, with D unresolved. CDR3 length: 13 residues. Germline V gene sequence: CDR1 LGHDT, CDR2 YNNKEL (reference sequence). Trimming pared 0 bases from V and 5 bases from J, leaving 7 bases between. This chain's CDR3 is CASSQDRLYGYTF. CDR3 in DNA: TGTGCCAGCAGCCAAGATAGATTATATGGCTACACCTTC. The full variable domain, in which reference TRBV3-1 and TRBJ1-2 provide the parts outside the CDR3, is DTAVSQTPKYLVTQMGNDKSIKCEQNLGHDTMYWYKQDSKKFLKIMFSYNNKELIINETVPNRFSPKSPDKAHLNLHINSLELGDSAVYFCASSQDRLYGYTFGSGTRLTVV.

This clonotype was observed a few times. The rearrangement uses TRBV20-1 and TRBJ1-4, with a tentative D call TRBD1 (6 bases). Trimming cost V 0 bases and J 8 bases, with 10 bases left between them. The germline V gene encodes CDR1 DFQATT and CDR2 SNEGSKA (reference sequence). The CDR3 has 13 amino acids. CDR3 sequence: CSAREPRGEKLFF. The CDR3 nucleotides read TGCAGTGCTAGAGAGCCCAGGGGCGAAAAACTGTTTTTT.

There are many counts of this clonotype. The V call is TRBV25-1, the J call TRBJ2-7, with TRBD2 matching over 10 bases. The trim removed 11 bases at V and 3 bases at J, leaving 1 base unmatched. This CDR3 spans 11 amino acids. Germline-derived CDR1 and CDR2 are MGHDK and SYGVNS. The CDR3 sequence: CASSGSYEQYF. CDR3 nucleotide sequence: TGTGCCTCTAGCGGGAGCTACGAGCAGTACTTC.

The chain has TRBV15 and TRBJ2-5; D gene ambiguous. The CDR3 spans 14 residues. Trimming took 4 bases from V and 2 from J, leaving 11 bases between them. CDR1 is LNHNV, CDR2 YYDKDF, per germline (reference sequence). The CDR3 DNA reads TGTGCCACCAGCAAATACGGGCCTCAAGAGACCCAGTACTTC. It encodes CATSKYGPQETQYF.

J is TRBJ1-1 and V is TRBV6-1; 8 nucleotides agree with TRBD1. This CDR3 region has 13 residues. The germline gives CDR1 MNHNS, CDR2 SASEGT. Germline trimming cut 1 base from V and 10 bases from J; bases unmatched to any gene: 5. The DNA for the CDR3 is TGTGCCAGCAGTGAAGGCTGGACAGGGAGAGCTTTCTTT. It encodes CASSEGWTGRAFF.

The rearrangement links TRBV6-5 to TRBJ2-4; TRBD2 is a possible D gene (5 bases). Germline values: CDR1 MNHEY, CDR2 SVGAGI. V lost 7 bases and J lost 7, with 11 bases in between. This CDR3 is built from 12 residues. In nucleotides, the CDR3 is TGTGCCAGCACGGACTTGGGGAACATTCAGTACTTC. Amino acid sequence: CASTDLGNIQYF.

The CDR3 loop is CSAGGGRKGGNEQFF. The CDR3 nucleotides are TGCAGTGCTGGAGGGGGTCGCAAGGGGGGAAATGAGCAGTTCTTC. This chain connects TRBV20-1 to TRBJ2-1; D possibly uses TRBD1 or TRBD2 (6 bases each). Trimming cost V 5 bases and J 7 bases, with 21 bases left between them. Per the germline V gene, CDR1 is DFQATT and CDR2 is SNEGSKA (reference sequence). CDR3 length equals 15 residues.

This sequence joins TRBV6-1 and TRBJ2-3; the match to TRBD2 covers 7 bases. The trim removed 3 bases at V and 6 bases at J, leaving 6 bases unmatched. Germline V gene data show CDR1 as MNHNS and CDR2 as SASEGT. The CDR3 contains 14 residues. CDR3 coding DNA: TGTGCCAGCAGTGATTGGCGGGAGCGGGATACGCAGTATTTT. Its protein is CASSDWRERDTQYF.

This clonotype was seen more than once but under ten times. The chain recombines TRBV15 with TRBJ2-4; D is possibly TRBD2 (5 bases). The J call may be wrong; the DNA end is better matched by TRBJ2-7. The CDR3 is made up of 15 amino acids. The germline CDR1 and CDR2 sequences are LNHNV and YYDKDF (reference sequence). CDR3 DNA: TGTGCCACCAGCAGCACAAGAGTCGGGGTTGCCGAGCAGTACTTC. Its translation is CATSSTRVGVAEQYF.

Worth noting for this clonotype: At one end, the junction sequence differs from germline, possibly due to a read error. The chain recombines TRBV7-3 with TRBJ2-1, with D tentatively TRBD1 (5 bases). Germline CDR1 and CDR2: SGHTA and FQGTGA. CDR3 length: 13 residues. The DNA of the CDR3 is TGTGCCTGCAGCCCCGCAGGGATGGGCGAGCAGTTCTTC. It specifies CACSPAGMGEQFF.

This clonotype was detected only once. The chain recombines TRBV20-1 with TRBJ2-3; 14 nucleotides align to TRBD2. V lost 5 bases to trimming and J lost 5 bases; unmatched junction nucleotides: 3. There are 14 residues in the CDR3. The germline gives CDR1 DFQATT, CDR2 SNEGSKA (reference sequence). The CDR3 reads CSAYGLAGGDTQYF. CDR3 nucleotides: TGCAGTGCTTACGGACTAGCGGGAGGAGATACGCAGTATTTT.

This clonotype was counted a few times. V gene TRBV7-2 combines with J gene TRBJ1-2; no firm D call. Per germline, CDR1 SGHTA and CDR2 FQGNSA. Trimming took off 1 base at V and 8 bases at J, with 14 bases between the two ends. This CDR3 is 14 amino acids long. The CDR3 here is CASSLEVGKQGYTF. The CDR3 DNA reads as TGTGCCAGCAGCTTAGAAGTTGGGAAACAAGGCTACACCTTC.

The rearrangement links TRBV5-1 to TRBJ2-1; a weak D match, TRBD2 (6 bases). The CDR3 has 15 amino acids. V was pared by 0 bases and J by 5 bases, with 12 bases between. The germline V gene has CDR1 SGHRS and CDR2 YFSETQ. CDR3 sequence (DNA): TGCGCCAGCAGCTTGGATCTAGCGCAGGACAATGAGCAGTTCTTC. It yields the protein CASSLDLAQDNEQFF.

The CDR3 bases are TGTGCCACCAGCAGCACCTCCGTCTACAATGAGCAGTTCTTC. Its protein product is CATSSTSVYNEQFF. The J gene is TRBJ2-1, the V gene TRBV15; unclear D gene. V gave up 3 bases and J gave up 3 bases, with 9 bases separating them. There are 14 residues in the CDR3. Germline values: CDR1 LNHNV, CDR2 YYDKDF (reference sequence).

This clonotype occurred many times. The chain links TRBV7-9 to TRBJ2-7, with D possibly matching TRBD1 (5 bases). In germline, CDR1 is SEHNR, CDR2 FQNEAQ (reference sequence). This CDR3 is built from 16 residues. V lost 4 bases to trimming and J lost 0 bases, with 16 bases between them. The CDR3 DNA reads TGTGCCAGCAGCTCCTCATTGAAGACAGACTCCTACGAGCAGTACTTC. This encodes CASSSSLKTDSYEQYF.

This clonotype was detected a few times. The CDR3 reads CASSLPSGGFYEQYF. Written as DNA, the CDR3 is TGTGCCAGCAGCTTACCCAGCGGGGGATTCTACGAGCAGTACTTC. The J gene is TRBJ2-7, the V gene TRBV7-9; TRBD2 matches 8 bases. With 2 bases clipped from V and 3 bases from J, the junction kept 6 bases outside the gene matches. Per the germline V gene, CDR1 is SEHNR and CDR2 is FQNEAQ (reference sequence). This CDR3 comprises 15 residues. Full variable domain (missing parts from reference TRBV7-9 and TRBJ2-7): DTGVSQNPRHKITKRGQNVTFRCDPISEHNRLYWYRQTLGQGPEFLTYFQNEAQLEKSRLLSDRFSAERPKGSFSTLEIQRTEQGDSAMYLCASSLPSGGFYEQYFGPGTRLTVT.

The V gene is TRBV12-3 or TRBV12-4, the J gene TRBJ2-1; D may correspond to TRBD1 or TRBD2 (5 bases each). CDR3 length: 14 amino acids. Trimming left V 7 bases short and J 4 bases short, with 14 bases between. The DNA for the CDR3 is TGTGCCAGCACCCAGGGAGCAAAGTACAATGAGCAGTTCTTC. As protein: CASTQGAKYNEQFF.

This clonotype has more than one count but fewer than ten. The CDR3 DNA reads TGTGCCAGCAGCCCCGGACTAGCGGGGGCCAATGAGCAGTTCTTC. It codes for CASSPGLAGANEQFF. J is TRBJ2-1 and V is TRBV6-5; 13 bases are shared with TRBD2. Germline loops: CDR1 MNHEY, CDR2 SVGAGI. V lost 6 bases, J lost 6 bases, and 5 bases stayed unmatched. There are 15 residues in the CDR3.

The chain combines TRBV29-1 with TRBJ1-1, with D possibly matching TRBD1 (6 bases). V shed 6 bases and J shed 0 bases, with 14 bases lying between them. The CDR3 totals 14 residues. The germline V gene has CDR1 SQVTM and CDR2 ANQGSEA. CDR3 residues: CSVKRTDLNTEAFF. The CDR3 coding sequence is TGCAGCGTGAAAAGGACAGACCTGAACACTGAAGCTTTCTTT.

The chain is built from TRBV7-9 and TRBJ2-5; 8 bases match TRBD2. V was clipped by 6 bases and J by 6 bases; unmatched bases: 12. Germline V gene data show CDR1 as SEHNR and CDR2 as FQNEAQ (reference sequence). The CDR3 runs 15 residues. The CDR3 is CASSLVAGNLQTQYF. CDR3 nucleotide sequence: TGTGCCAGCAGTCTTGTAGCGGGGAATCTCCAGACCCAGTACTTC.

This chain links TRBV5-1 with TRBJ2-5; 8 bases fit TRBD1. V lost 4 bases, J lost 6 bases, and 17 bases stayed unmatched. The CDR3 covers 17 residues. Germline CDR1 reads SGHRS; CDR2 reads YFSETQ. CDR3 amino acids: CASSQGPQGTGMQTQYF. The CDR3, as DNA: TGCGCCAGCAGCCAAGGCCCCCAAGGGACAGGCATGCAGACCCAGTACTTC.

V is TRBV5-1 and J is TRBJ2-1, with D perhaps assigned TRBD1 or TRBD2 (5 bases each). Between the trimmed V and J ends, which lost 0 bases and 10 bases, there was a span of 17 bases. Germline loops: CDR1 SGHRS, CDR2 YFSETQ. The CDR3 runs 15 residues. In DNA form, the CDR3 reads TGCGCCAGCAGCTTGGCCGAGGAGTGGGGCGGGGAGCAGTTCTTC. Translating it yields CASSLAEEWGGEQFF.

This clonotype was detected a few times. The chain carries TRBV12-3 or TRBV12-4 and TRBJ2-5; D could derive from TRBD1 or TRBD2 (6 bases each). This CDR3 contains 15 residues. The V and J ends lost 6 bases and 0 bases respectively, with 14 bases between them. The CDR3 coding sequence is TGTGCCAGCAGGTCACGGGGGCTGTACCAAGAGACCCAGTACTTC. Its translation: CASRSRGLYQETQYF.

Here the CDR3 DNA reads TGCGCCAGCAGCAAACTACTAGCATCCCCTTCGTCGGTCTACGAGCAGTACTTC. Residues: CASSKLLASPSSVYEQYF. The chain recombines TRBV5-1 with TRBJ2-7, with D perhaps matching TRBD2 (6 bases). V lost 4 bases and J lost 3, with 26 bases in between. The CDR3 extends over 18 amino acids. The germline V gene encodes CDR1 SGHRS and CDR2 YFSETQ.

This chain links TRBV19 with TRBJ2-5, with 7 bases lining up with TRBD2. CDR1 LNHDA and CDR2 SQIVND come from the germline V gene (reference sequence). The CDR3 is made up of 14 amino acids. V was clipped by 6 bases and J by 11 bases; unmatched bases: 15. In DNA, the CDR3 is TGTGCCAGTAGGGCGGGAGCGGAGTCTACGAGGCAGTACTTC. It is translated as CASRAGAESTRQYF.